This T cell receptor (beta chain) was observed in a study of T-cell memory formation after mild COVID-19. Looking at the study overall: TCR clusters showed largely donor specificity. Study-level findings and limits: CD4+ contracting clones were mainly CM and EM; CD8+ ones, EMRA.

TCRdb fed the 5' RACE reads into MiXCR, producing one record per CDR3 protein. Among around 34,000 distinct CDR3 sequences listed, under 8% were seen once. Looked up from germline, CDR1 is SGHRS and CDR2 is YFSETQ. This CDR3 region has 15 residues. V was pared by 4 bases and J by 4 bases, with 4 bases of the junction left unmatched. This clonotype came up many times. Its antigen is undetermined. This chain uses TRBV5-1 with TRBJ2-3; 12 nucleotides match TRBD1. Sequences were obtained from PBMCs or a T cell subset sorted from them (not recorded which). The source is a man younger than 35 who had mild COVID-19 (a few samples of this study predate the infection). Cell type and time point are not known. The CDR3 bases are TGCGCCAGCAGCCAGGGACAGGGGGCCGCAGATACGCAGTATTTT. The encoded protein is CASSQGQGAADTQYF.